The T cell receptor (beta chain) under discussion was sequenced for a study of shared clonotypes between healthy human individuals. The method was immunoSEQ multiplex PCR; TCRdb's version includes in-frame clones alone and lacks a portion of them. The sample contains about 2.4 million clones, roughly 93% of which appear only once. Study-wide points: Donor clonotype sharing was expected to depend on sequencing depth.

Regarding this clone: Its antigen is currently unknown.

V shed 4 bases and J 4 bases; nucleotides not matched to a gene: 3. This CDR3 has 14 residues. Germline loops: CDR1 SGDLS, CDR2 YYNGEE. V is TRBV9 and J is TRBJ2-3; TRBD2 aligns across 10 bases. The sequence derives from a man younger than 30 in good health. Some clones in this sample may be carry-over from other donors' samples. Sample: naive CD4+ T cells from PBMCs. Subset described: CD45RA+ positively selected. The CDR3 sequence: CASSPAGGPDTQYF. The CDR3, as DNA: TGTGCCAGCAGCCCAGCGGGAGGGCCAGATACGCAGTATTTT.